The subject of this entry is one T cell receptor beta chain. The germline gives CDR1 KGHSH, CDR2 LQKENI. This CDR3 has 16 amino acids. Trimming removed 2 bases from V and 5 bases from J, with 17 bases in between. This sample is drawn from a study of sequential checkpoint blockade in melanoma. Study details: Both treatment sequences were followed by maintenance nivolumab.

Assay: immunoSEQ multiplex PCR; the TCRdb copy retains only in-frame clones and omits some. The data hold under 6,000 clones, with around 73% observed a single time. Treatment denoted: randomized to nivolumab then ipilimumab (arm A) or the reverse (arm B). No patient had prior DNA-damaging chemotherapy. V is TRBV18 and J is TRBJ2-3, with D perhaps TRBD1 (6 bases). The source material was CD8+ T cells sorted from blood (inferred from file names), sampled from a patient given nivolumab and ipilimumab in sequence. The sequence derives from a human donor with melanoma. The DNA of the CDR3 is TGTGCCAGCTCACCAAGAGGGGGACCGCCTTTAGATACGCAGTATTTT. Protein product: CASSPRGGPPLDTQYF.